The clone carrying this TCR beta chain was picked up one time. Antigen specificity is unknown. The data stem from a study of cytomegalovirus exposure and HLA in healthy donors. Germline values: CDR1 SGHTS, CDR2 YDEGEE. V lost 3 bases, J lost 7 bases, and 23 bases lay in between. The CDR3 extends over 18 amino acids. The PCR employed 60 Vbeta primers together with 13 Jbeta primers. Clones were sequenced by immunoSEQ multiplex PCR, and TCRdb holds only the in-frame ones, with some missing. The profile shows over 95,000 clones, 74% of them singletons. Study conclusions and caveats: Excluded were some V segments that proved indistinguishable, including TRBV6-2 and TRBV6-3. The study listed under 200 cytomegalovirus-associated TCR beta chains. Most TCRs appeared rarely, but some public TCRs recurred in many donors. Reported performance of the classifier showed diagnosis of cytomegalovirus status with high specificity and sensitivity.

The clonotype was recovered from a human donor in good health. The V and J genes are TRBV5-8 and TRBJ1-6; a possible D gene is TRBD1 (6 bases). Sequencing used PBMCs. CDR3 protein: CASSSEKGVGQFNSPLHF. In nucleotides, the CDR3 is TGTGCCAGCAGCTCTGAGAAGGGTGTCGGACAGTTCAATTCACCCCTCCACTTT.